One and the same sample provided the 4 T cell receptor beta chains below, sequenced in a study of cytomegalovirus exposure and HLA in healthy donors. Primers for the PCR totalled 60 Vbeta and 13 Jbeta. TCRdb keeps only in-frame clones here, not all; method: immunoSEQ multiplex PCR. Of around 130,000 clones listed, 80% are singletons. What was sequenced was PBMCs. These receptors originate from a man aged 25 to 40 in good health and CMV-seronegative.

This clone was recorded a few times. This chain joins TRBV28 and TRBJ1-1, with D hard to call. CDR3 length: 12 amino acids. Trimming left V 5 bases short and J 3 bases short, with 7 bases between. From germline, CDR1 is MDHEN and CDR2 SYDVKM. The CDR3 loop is CASSLSDTEAFF. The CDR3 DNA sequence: TGTGCCAGCAGTCTGTCGGACACTGAAGCTTTCTTT.

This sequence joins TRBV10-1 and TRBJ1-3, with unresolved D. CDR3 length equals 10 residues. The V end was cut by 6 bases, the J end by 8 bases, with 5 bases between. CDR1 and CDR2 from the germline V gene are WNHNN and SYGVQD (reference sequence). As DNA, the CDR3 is TGCGCCAGCAGACAGCACACCATATATTTT. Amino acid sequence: CASRQHTIYF.

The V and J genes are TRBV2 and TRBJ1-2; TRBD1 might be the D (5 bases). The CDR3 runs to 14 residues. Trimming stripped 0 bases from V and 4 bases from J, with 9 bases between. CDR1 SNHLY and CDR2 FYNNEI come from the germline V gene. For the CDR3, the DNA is TGTGCCAGCAGTGAAGCGTCAGGGATCTATGGCTACACCTTC. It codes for CASSEASGIYGYTF.

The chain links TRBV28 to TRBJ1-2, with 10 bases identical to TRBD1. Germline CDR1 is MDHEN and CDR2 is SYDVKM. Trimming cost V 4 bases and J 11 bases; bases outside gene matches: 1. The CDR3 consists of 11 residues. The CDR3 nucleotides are TGTGCCAGCAGTTGGACAGGGGGGTACACCTTC. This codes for CASSWTGGYTF.